The present entry profiles one T cell receptor (beta chain) with its context. This CDR3 has 16 amino acids. CDR1 and CDR2 from the germline V gene are MNHEY and SMNVEV (reference sequence). Trimming took off 0 bases at V and 4 bases at J, with 12 bases between the two ends. The data are from a study of blood T cell repertoires in COVID-19. Study overall: Whether acute or convalescent, the COVID-19 samples came from the United States, Italy and Spain.

Clones were sequenced by immunoSEQ multiplex PCR, and TCRdb holds only the in-frame ones, with some missing. Among about 420,000 clones listed, roughly 90% were seen once. Seattle enrolled patients during active infection and tracked them longitudinally. The rearrangement links TRBV27 to TRBJ2-2; D call uncertain. This sequence was found in a young man with COVID-19, enrolled during active disease. The specimen sequenced was peripheral blood. The CDR3 DNA follows: TGTGCCAGCAGTTTATCGGGCGTGATAACCACCGGGGAGCTGTTTTTT. Amino acids: CASSLSGVITTGELFF.